This T cell receptor (beta chain) stems from a study of blood T cell repertoires in COVID-19. Study-wide background: The cDNA or gDNA used as material had been derived from T cells, B-cell-depleted T cells, or PBMCs.

V lost 0 bases and J 5 bases, leaving 16 bases between the germline ends. The CDR3 runs 17 residues. Germline values: CDR1 KGHSH, CDR2 LQKENI. Data came from immunoSEQ multiplex PCR; TCRdb stores just in-frame clones and leaves some out. The sample lists around 27,000 clones, roughly nine tenths occurring once. The chain couples TRBV18 to TRBJ1-4, with D tentatively TRBD1 (6 bases). The source of this sequence is a man between 60 and 70 years old with acute or convalescent COVID-19. Input material: peripheral blood. CDR3 residues: CASSPPGAKGQNEKLFF. CDR3 nucleotide sequence: TGTGCCAGCTCACCACCGGGGGCGAAGGGCCAAAATGAAAAACTGTTTTTT.